This T cell receptor beta chain was sequenced in a study of T cells in Graves' hyperthyroidism and ophthalmopathy. Thyroid ultrasound and orbital computed tomography, with clinical symptoms and serum thyroxine and TRAb, informed diagnoses. Amplification of TCR beta CDR3 regions used RNA as the template. When the TCR CDR3 underwent first-round RT-PCR, the HTBI primer set was used. MiXCR, run by TCRdb on the multiplex PCR reads, gives a single entry per CDR3 protein. The sample holds hundreds of thousands of distinct CDR3 sequences, roughly 15% seen once. Germline V gene sequence: CDR1 SGHTA, CDR2 FQGNSA. V lost 4 bases and J 6 bases, leaving 8 bases between the germline ends. This CDR3 has 12 amino acids. Regarding the study as a whole: Among clonotypes expanded in thyroid above 0.001, most were also found in blood.

This clonotype was observed many times. Its specificity is unknown. The receptor comes from a woman aged 45-60 years with Graves' ophthalmopathy. Sequenced material: blood. This rearrangement joins TRBV7-2 to TRBJ2-3; D is possibly TRBD2 (5 bases). The CDR3 DNA sequence: TGTGCCAGCAGCTGGGGAGCGGATACGCAGTATTTT. This sequence encodes CASSWGADTQYF.